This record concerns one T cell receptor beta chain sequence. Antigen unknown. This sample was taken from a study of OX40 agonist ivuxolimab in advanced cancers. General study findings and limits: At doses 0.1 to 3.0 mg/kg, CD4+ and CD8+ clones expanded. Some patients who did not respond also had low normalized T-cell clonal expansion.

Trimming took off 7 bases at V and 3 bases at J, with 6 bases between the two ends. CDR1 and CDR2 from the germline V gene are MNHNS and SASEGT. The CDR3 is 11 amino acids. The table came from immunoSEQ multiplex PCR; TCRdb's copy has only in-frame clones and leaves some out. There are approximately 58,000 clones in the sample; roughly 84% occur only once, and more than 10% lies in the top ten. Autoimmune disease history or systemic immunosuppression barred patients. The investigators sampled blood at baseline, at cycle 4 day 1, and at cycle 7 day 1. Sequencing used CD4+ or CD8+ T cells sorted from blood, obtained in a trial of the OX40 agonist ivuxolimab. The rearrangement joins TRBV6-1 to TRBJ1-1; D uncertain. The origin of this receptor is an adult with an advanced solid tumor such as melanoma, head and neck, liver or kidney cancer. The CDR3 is CASMAHTEAFF. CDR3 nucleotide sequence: TGTGCCAGCATGGCCCACACTGAAGCTTTCTTT.